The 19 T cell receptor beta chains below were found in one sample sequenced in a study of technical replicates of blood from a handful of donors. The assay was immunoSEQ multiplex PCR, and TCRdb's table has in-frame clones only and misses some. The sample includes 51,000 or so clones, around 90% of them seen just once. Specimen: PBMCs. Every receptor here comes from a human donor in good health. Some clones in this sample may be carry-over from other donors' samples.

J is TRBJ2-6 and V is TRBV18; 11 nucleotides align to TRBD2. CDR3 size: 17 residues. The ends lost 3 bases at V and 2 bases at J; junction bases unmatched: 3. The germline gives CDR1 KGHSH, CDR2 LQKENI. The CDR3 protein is CASSPLLAGAGANVLTF. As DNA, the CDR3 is TGTGCCAGCTCACCGCTACTAGCGGGGGCTGGGGCCAACGTCCTGACTTTC.

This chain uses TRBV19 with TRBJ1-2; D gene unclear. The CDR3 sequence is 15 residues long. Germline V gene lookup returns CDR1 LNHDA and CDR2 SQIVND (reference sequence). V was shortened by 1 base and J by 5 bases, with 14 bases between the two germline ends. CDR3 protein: CASSIASRVPYGYTF. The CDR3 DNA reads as TGTGCCAGTAGTATAGCCTCACGCGTTCCGTATGGCTACACCTTC.

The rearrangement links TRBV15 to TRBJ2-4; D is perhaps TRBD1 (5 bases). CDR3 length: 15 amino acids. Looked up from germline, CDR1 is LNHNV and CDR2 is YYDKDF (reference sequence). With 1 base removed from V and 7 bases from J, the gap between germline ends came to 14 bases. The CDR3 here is CATSRGAQGGNIQYF. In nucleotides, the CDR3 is TGTGCCACCAGCAGAGGGGCCCAGGGCGGCAACATTCAGTACTTC.

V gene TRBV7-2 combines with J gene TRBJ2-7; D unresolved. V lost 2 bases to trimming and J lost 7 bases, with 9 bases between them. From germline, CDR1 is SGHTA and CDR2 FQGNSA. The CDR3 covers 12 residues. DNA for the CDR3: TGTGCCAGCAGCTTAAGCTCTCGAGAGCAGTACTTC. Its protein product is CASSLSSREQYF.

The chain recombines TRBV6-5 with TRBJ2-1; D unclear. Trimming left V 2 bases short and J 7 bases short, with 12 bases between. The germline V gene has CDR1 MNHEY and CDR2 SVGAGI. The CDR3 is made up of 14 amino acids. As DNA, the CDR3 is TGTGCCAGCAGTTACGAAAGAGGTCGAAATGAGCAGTTCTTC. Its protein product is CASSYERGRNEQFF.

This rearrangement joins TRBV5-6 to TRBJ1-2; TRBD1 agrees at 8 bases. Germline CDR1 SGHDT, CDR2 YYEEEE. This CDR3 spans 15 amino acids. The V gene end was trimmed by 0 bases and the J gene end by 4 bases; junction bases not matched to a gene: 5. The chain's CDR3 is CASSLDRGRIYGYTF. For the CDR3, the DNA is TGTGCCAGCAGCTTGGACAGGGGGAGAATCTATGGCTACACCTTC.

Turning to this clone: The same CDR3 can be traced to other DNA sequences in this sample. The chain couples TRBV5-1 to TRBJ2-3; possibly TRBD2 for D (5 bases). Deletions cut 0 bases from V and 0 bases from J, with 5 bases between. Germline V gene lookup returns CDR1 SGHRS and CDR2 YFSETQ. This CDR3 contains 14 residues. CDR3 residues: CASSLGTSTDTQYF. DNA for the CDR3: TGCGCCAGCAGCTTGGGGACTAGCACAGATACGCAGTATTTT.

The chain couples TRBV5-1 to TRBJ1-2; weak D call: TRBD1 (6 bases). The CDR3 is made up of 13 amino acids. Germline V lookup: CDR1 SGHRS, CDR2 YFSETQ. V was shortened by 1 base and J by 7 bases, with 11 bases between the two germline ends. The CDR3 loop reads CASSLTGSPGYTF. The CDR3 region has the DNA TGCGCCAGCAGCTTGACAGGGTCTCCTGGCTACACCTTC.

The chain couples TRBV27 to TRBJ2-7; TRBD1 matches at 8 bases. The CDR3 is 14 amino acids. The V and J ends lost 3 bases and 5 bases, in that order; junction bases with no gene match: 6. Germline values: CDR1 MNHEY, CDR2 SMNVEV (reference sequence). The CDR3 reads CASSFAQGVNEQYF. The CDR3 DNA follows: TGTGCCAGCAGTTTCGCACAGGGGGTCAACGAGCAGTACTTC.

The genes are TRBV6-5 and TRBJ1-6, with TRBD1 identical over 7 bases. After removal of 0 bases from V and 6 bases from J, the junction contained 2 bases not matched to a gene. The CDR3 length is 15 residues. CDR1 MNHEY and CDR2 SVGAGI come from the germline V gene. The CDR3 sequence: CASSYSTGFNSPLHF. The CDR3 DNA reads TGTGCCAGCAGTTACTCGACAGGGTTTAATTCACCCCTCCACTTT.

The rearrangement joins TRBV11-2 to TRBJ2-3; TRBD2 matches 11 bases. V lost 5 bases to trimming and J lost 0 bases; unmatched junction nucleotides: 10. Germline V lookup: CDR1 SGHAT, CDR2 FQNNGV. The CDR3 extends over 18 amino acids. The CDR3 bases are TGTGCCAGCAGCACCGGGACTAGCGGCTCCTATAGCACAGATACGCAGTATTTT. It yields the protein CASSTGTSGSYSTDTQYF.

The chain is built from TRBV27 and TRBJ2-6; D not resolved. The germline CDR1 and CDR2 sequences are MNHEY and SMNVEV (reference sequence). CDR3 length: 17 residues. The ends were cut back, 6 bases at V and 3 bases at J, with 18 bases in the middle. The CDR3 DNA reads TGTGCCAGCAGCCTCCGCCCCACTGGTCTTGGGGCCAACGTCCTGACTTTC. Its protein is CASSLRPTGLGANVLTF.

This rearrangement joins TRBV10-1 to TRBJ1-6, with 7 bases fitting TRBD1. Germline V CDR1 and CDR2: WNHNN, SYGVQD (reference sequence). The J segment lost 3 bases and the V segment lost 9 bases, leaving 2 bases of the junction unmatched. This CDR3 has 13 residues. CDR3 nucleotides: TGCGCCAGGTACAGGGGCTATAATTCACCCCTCCACTTT. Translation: CARYRGYNSPLHF.

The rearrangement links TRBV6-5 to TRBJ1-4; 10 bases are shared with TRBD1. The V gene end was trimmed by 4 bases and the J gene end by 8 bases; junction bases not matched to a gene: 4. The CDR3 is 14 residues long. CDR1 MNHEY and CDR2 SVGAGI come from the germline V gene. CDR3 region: CASSSRTGGEKLFF. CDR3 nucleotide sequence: TGTGCCAGCAGTTCGCGGACAGGGGGGGAAAAACTGTTTTTT.

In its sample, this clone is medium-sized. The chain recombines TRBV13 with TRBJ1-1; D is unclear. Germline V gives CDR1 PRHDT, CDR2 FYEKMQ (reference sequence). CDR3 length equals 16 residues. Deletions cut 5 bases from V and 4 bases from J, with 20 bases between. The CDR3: CASSQEGSIEGTEAFF. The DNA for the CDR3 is TGTGCCAGCAGCCAAGAAGGTTCTATCGAGGGCACTGAAGCTTTCTTT.

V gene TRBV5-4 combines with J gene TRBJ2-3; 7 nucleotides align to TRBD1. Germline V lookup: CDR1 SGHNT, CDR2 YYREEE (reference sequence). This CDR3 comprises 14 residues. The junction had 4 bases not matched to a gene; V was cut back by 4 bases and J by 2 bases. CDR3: CASSLTGTTDTQYF. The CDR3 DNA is TGTGCCAGCAGCCTGACAGGGACCACAGATACGCAGTATTTT.

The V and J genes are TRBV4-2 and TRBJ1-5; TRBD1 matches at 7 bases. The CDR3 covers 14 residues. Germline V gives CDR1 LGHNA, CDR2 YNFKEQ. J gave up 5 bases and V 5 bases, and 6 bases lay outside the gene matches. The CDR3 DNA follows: TGTGCCAGCAGCTTTCAGGGGGAAGATCAGCCCCAGCATTTT. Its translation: CASSFQGEDQPQHF.

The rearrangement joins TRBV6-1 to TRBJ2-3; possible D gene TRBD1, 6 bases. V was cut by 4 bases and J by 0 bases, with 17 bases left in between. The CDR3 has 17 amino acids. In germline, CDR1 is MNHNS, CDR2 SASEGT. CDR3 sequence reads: CASSVPGQLGSTDTQYF. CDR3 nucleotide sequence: TGTGCCAGCAGTGTTCCGGGACAACTAGGGAGCACAGATACGCAGTATTTT.

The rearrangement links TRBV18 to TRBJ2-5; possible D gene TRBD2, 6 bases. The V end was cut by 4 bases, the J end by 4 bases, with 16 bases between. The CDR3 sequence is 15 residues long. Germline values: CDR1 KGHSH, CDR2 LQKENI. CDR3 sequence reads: CASSQGLNLGETQYF. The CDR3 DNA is TGTGCCAGCTCACAGGGACTCAACTTAGGAGAGACCCAGTACTTC.